The next 25 T cell receptor beta chains were all read from a single sample in a study of response to subunit inactivated influenza vaccine. One entry per CDR3 protein, called by TCRdb with MiXCR from the RT-PCR reads. The repertoire consists of 150,000 to 200,000 distinct CDR3 sequences, with around 12% occurring once and the leading ten covering about 31%. The same data also contributed to another study, on T cells expressing NK-cell markers. That publication notes: With UMIs, 5'RACE template switching was used to make TCR beta cDNA.

The source material was CD8+ T cells sorted from PBMCs, sampled 12 days after vaccination. These receptors all stem from a man in his fifties who received an inactivated influenza vaccine.

This chain joins TRBV29-1 and TRBJ1-5; TRBD1 agrees at 7 bases. CDR3 length: 13 amino acids. Germline CDR1 reads SQVTM; CDR2 reads ANQGSEA. The V segment lost 4 bases and the J segment 3 bases; nucleotides outside the gene matches: 3. CDR3 protein: CSVGQGNNQPQHF. As DNA, the CDR3 is TGCAGCGTTGGACAGGGAAACAATCAGCCCCAGCATTTT.

This chain connects TRBV6-6 to TRBJ2-2, with D uncertain. This CDR3 contains 11 residues. The V end lost 5 bases, the J end lost 6 bases, and 4 bases lay between the germline ends. Germline-derived CDR1 and CDR2 are MNHNY and SVGAGI (reference sequence). The CDR3 protein is CASSISGELFF. The CDR3 DNA reads TGTGCCAGCAGTATTTCCGGGGAGCTGTTTTTT.

In regard to this clonotype: The junction shows a germline mismatch at one end, possibly a read error. The chain couples TRBV29-1 to TRBJ2-1; 9 positions agree with TRBD2. The CDR3 is 12 amino acids. Per germline, CDR1 SQVTM and CDR2 ANQGSEA. The CDR3 nucleotides read TGTATCGTCGGCGGGAGGGCCCATGAGCAGTTCTTC. This gives the protein CIVGGRAHEQFF.

Many counts were recorded for this clonotype. This sequence joins TRBV20-1 and TRBJ2-7, with D unresolved. V was pared by 2 bases and J by 6 bases, with 17 bases between. The CDR3 is 14 residues long. Looked up from germline, CDR1 is DFQATT and CDR2 is SNEGSKA (reference sequence). The CDR3 loop is CSARLFGPVGEQYF. The CDR3 coding sequence is TGCAGTGCTAGACTTTTCGGGCCGGTAGGCGAGCAGTACTTC.

This clonotype was observed at least ten times. This rearrangement joins TRBV2 to TRBJ2-3, with D tentatively TRBD1 or TRBD2 (5 bases each). The length of the CDR3 is 14 residues. From germline, CDR1 is SNHLY and CDR2 FYNNEI. V was pared by 3 bases and J by 0 bases, with 7 bases between. The CDR3 DNA follows: TGTGCCAGCAGTGAGGGACGGAGCACAGATACGCAGTATTTT. Protein: CASSEGRSTDTQYF. The entire variable domain, with the rest obtained from reference TRBV2 and TRBJ2-3, is as follows: EPEVTQTPSHQVTQMGQEVILRCVPISNHLYFYWYRQILGQKVEFLVSFYNNEISEKSEIFDDQFSVERPDGSNFTLKIRSTKLEDSAMYFCASSEGRSTDTQYFGPGTRLTVL.

The chain recombines TRBV28 with TRBJ2-5; 12 nucleotides match TRBD2. V trimming: 6 bases; J trimming: 5 bases; junction bases outside the gene matches: 13. The CDR3 loop spans 17 amino acids. The germline CDR1 and CDR2 sequences are MDHEN and SYDVKM. The DNA of the CDR3 is TGTGCCAGCAGAGTTGTTGCTAGCGGGAGGGCCGGTGAGACCCAGTACTTC. This encodes CASRVVASGRAGETQYF.

This clonotype was counted ten times or more. This chain joins TRBV6-2 or TRBV6-3 and TRBJ2-2; 8 bases are a match to TRBD1. CDR1 is MNHEY and CDR2 is SVGEGT in the germline V gene. Trimming took 1 base from V and 6 from J; bases not matched to a gene: 1. This CDR3 comprises 14 residues. The CDR3: CASSYWTGSGELFF. For the CDR3, the DNA is TGTGCCAGCAGTTACTGGACAGGGTCCGGGGAGCTGTTTTTT.

This clonotype was seen a few times. CDR3 sequence: CASSPPGGPGANVLTF. The DNA for the CDR3 is TGTGCCAGCAGTCCGCCCGGGGGTCCTGGGGCCAACGTCCTGACTTTC. The chain recombines TRBV28 with TRBJ2-6, with D tentatively TRBD2 (6 bases). The germline V and J ends were trimmed by 5 bases and 2 bases, with 13 bases remaining between them. CDR1 and CDR2 (germline): MDHEN, SYDVKM. The CDR3 has 16 amino acids.

The J gene is TRBJ1-1, the V gene TRBV7-2; perhaps TRBD1 as D (5 bases). The CDR3 has 14 amino acids. In germline, CDR1 is SGHTA, CDR2 FQGNSA. V lost 4 bases, J lost 2 bases, and 11 bases lay in between. The CDR3 DNA is TGTGCCAGCAGCTATTGGCAGGGAAACACTGAAGCTTTCTTT. Translated, it gives CASSYWQGNTEAFF.

V usage is TRBV19 and J usage is TRBJ2-1; D may be TRBD2 (7 bases). Per the germline V gene, CDR1 is LNHDA and CDR2 is SQIVND (reference sequence). The CDR3 is made up of 15 amino acids. Trimming shortened V by 7 bases and J by 0 bases, and 13 bases separated the two germline ends. The CDR3 DNA sequence: TGTGCCAGTACCATGGGGGGGGCCTCCTACAATGAGCAGTTCTTC. Amino acid sequence: CASTMGGASYNEQFF.

This chain links TRBV12-3 or TRBV12-4 with TRBJ2-2, with D maybe TRBD2 (6 bases). The CDR3 runs to 15 residues. V lost 1 base and J 1 base, leaving 7 bases between the germline ends. Here the CDR3 DNA reads TGTGCCAGCAGTTTAGAAGCGGGGAACACCGGGGAGCTGTTTTTT. Its protein is CASSLEAGNTGELFF.

There are a few counts of this clonotype. This chain connects TRBV3-1 to TRBJ1-1; D not certain. This CDR3 has 15 residues. The germline V gene has CDR1 LGHDT and CDR2 YNNKEL (reference sequence). V was shortened by 4 bases and J by 1 base, with 13 bases between the two germline ends. The CDR3 loop is CASSLSGKGNTEAFF. In DNA, the CDR3 is TGTGCCAGCAGCCTCTCAGGAAAGGGGAACACTGAAGCTTTCTTT. The full variable domain, in which reference TRBV3-1 and TRBJ1-1 provide the parts outside the CDR3, is DTAVSQTPKYLVTQMGNDKSIKCEQNLGHDTMYWYKQDSKKFLKIMFSYNNKELIINETVPNRFSPKSPDKAHLNLHINSLELGDSAVYFCASSLSGKGNTEAFFGQGTRLTVV.

This clonotype was seen repeatedly, ten times or more. The chain is built from TRBV15 and TRBJ2-7; tentative D call: TRBD1 (5 bases). Looked up from germline, CDR1 is LNHNV and CDR2 is YYDKDF (reference sequence). The CDR3 is made up of 14 amino acids. Trimming stripped 4 bases from V and 2 bases from J, with 12 bases between. The CDR3 DNA reads TGTGCCACCAGCAAGACAGCTACGACCTACGAGCAGTACTTC. Translating it yields CATSKTATTYEQYF.

The chain carries TRBV7-8 and TRBJ1-5; D is uncertain. This CDR3 is 12 amino acids long. Germline CDR1 and CDR2: SGHVS and FQNEAQ. Trimming removed 8 bases from V and 0 bases from J, with 5 bases in between. DNA for the CDR3: TGTGCCAGCCAGAATAGCAATCAGCCCCAGCATTTT. It encodes CASQNSNQPQHF.

The table lists this clonotype with a few counts. The CDR3 reads CASTQTKKAQYF. The CDR3 nucleotides read TGTGCCAGCACACAAACTAAGAAAGCCCAGTACTTC. The J gene is TRBJ2-5, the V gene TRBV12-3 or TRBV12-4; D unresolved. CDR3 size: 12 residues. V lost 7 bases and J 9 bases, leaving 15 bases between the germline ends.

This clonotype was counted a few times. The chain is built from TRBV11-2 and TRBJ1-1; D is uncertain. The germline V and J ends were trimmed by 5 bases and 7 bases, with 8 bases remaining between them. CDR3 size: 11 residues. Germline CDR1 and CDR2: SGHAT and FQNNGV. CDR3: CASSDRSEAFF. The CDR3 region has the DNA TGTGCCAGCAGCGACCGTAGTGAAGCTTTCTTT.

This clonotype has at least ten counts. The rearrangement joins TRBV6-5 to TRBJ2-1, with D hard to call. Germline V gene lookup returns CDR1 MNHEY and CDR2 SVGAGI. The CDR3 spans 11 residues. Trimming pared 3 bases from V and 8 bases from J, leaving 5 bases between. As DNA, the CDR3 is TGTGCCAGCAGTTATTCCGATGAGCAGTTCTTC. Its translation: CASSYSDEQFF.

This clonotype was found a few times. The chain is built from TRBV29-1 and TRBJ2-7; tentative D call: TRBD2 (6 bases). The CDR3 totals 12 residues. CDR1 is SQVTM, CDR2 ANQGSEA, per germline. V was clipped by 3 bases and J by 3 bases, with 9 bases between them. The CDR3 sequence is CSVEEGNYEQYF. CDR3 DNA: TGCAGCGTTGAGGAGGGCAACTACGAGCAGTACTTC.

This chain links TRBV7-6 with TRBJ2-1, with D possibly TRBD2 on 5 matching bases. CDR3 length equals 14 residues. V lost 2 bases and J 10 bases, leaving 15 bases between the germline ends. In germline, CDR1 is SGHVS, CDR2 FNYEAQ. The CDR3 region has the DNA TGTGCCAGCAGCTTAACGGAGGCCACATGGGAGCAGTTCTTC. Amino acids: CASSLTEATWEQFF.

This clonotype showed up many times. The gene calls are TRBV5-1 and TRBJ2-7; TRBD1 or TRBD2 may be the D gene (5 bases each). Per the germline V gene, CDR1 is SGHRS and CDR2 is YFSETQ. Trimming pared 2 bases from V and 5 bases from J, leaving 11 bases between. This CDR3 region has 13 residues. The CDR3 is CASSFGGVDEQYF. CDR3 DNA sequence: TGCGCCAGCAGCTTTGGGGGTGTAGACGAGCAGTACTTC. Based on the CDR3 plus reference TRBV5-1 and TRBJ2-7, the full variable domain is KAGVTQTPRYLIKTRGQQVTLSCSPISGHRSVSWYQQTPGQGLQFLFEYFSETQRNKGNFPGRFSGRQFSNSRSEMNVSTLELGDSALYLCASSFGGVDEQYFGPGTRLTVT.

This clonotype was detected only a few times. V and J are TRBV6-1 and TRBJ2-1, with 8 bases matching TRBD2. There are 15 residues in the CDR3. CDR1 MNHNS and CDR2 SASEGT come from the germline V gene. With V trimmed by 9 bases and J by 7 bases, 14 bases remained unmatched. The CDR3 sequence: CASATSGGANNEQFF. The DNA of the CDR3 is TGTGCCAGTGCCACCAGCGGGGGCGCGAATAATGAGCAGTTCTTC.

In this sample, this clonotype turned up many times. V gene TRBV7-9 combines with J gene TRBJ1-2, with D possibly being TRBD1 (5 bases). The ends were cut back, 3 bases at V and 4 bases at J, with 9 bases in the middle. The CDR3 consists of 13 residues. In germline, CDR1 is SEHNR, CDR2 FQNEAQ (reference sequence). Here the CDR3 DNA reads TGTGCCAGCAGCTTGGGGCGGACCTATGGCTACACCTTC. This codes for CASSLGRTYGYTF.

This clonotype has a count of ten or more. V and J are TRBV5-1 and TRBJ2-7; 8 nucleotides match TRBD1. V shed 1 base and J 6 bases; nucleotides not matched to a gene: 0. CDR1 and CDR2 from the germline V gene are SGHRS and YFSETQ. This CDR3 contains 12 residues. CDR3 coding DNA: TGCGCCAGCAGCTTGACAGGGGGCGAGCAGTACTTC. Translated, it gives CASSLTGGEQYF. The full variable domain, its missing parts supplied by reference TRBV5-1 and TRBJ2-7, is KAGVTQTPRYLIKTRGQQVTLSCSPISGHRSVSWYQQTPGQGLQFLFEYFSETQRNKGNFPGRFSGRQFSNSRSEMNVSTLELGDSALYLCASSLTGGEQYFGPGTRLTVT.

The genes are TRBV7-9 and TRBJ2-3; 7 bases are a match to TRBD2. Germline-derived CDR1 and CDR2 are SEHNR and FQNEAQ (reference sequence). V gave up 11 bases and J gave up 1 base; unmatched junction bases: 9. The CDR3 extends over 14 amino acids. The CDR3 nucleotides are TGTGCCCTCAGACGGCTAGCGGGCACAGATACGCAGTATTTT. Translation gives CALRRLAGTDTQYF. The whole variable domain, remainder taken from reference TRBV7-9 and TRBJ2-3, is DTGVSQNPRHKITKRGQNVTFRCDPISEHNRLYWYRQTLGQGPEFLTYFQNEAQLEKSRLLSDRFSAERPKGSFSTLEIQRTEQGDSAMYLCALRRLAGTDTQYFGPGTRLTVL.

The V call is TRBV4-2, the J call TRBJ2-1; tentatively, D is TRBD2 (6 bases). The CDR3 contains 16 residues. Germline V gives CDR1 LGHNA, CDR2 YNFKEQ. V was cut by 4 bases and J by 0 bases, with 13 bases left in between. For the CDR3, the DNA is TGTGCCAGCAGCCCTGATAGCGGATCCTCCTACAATGAGCAGTTCTTC. This codes for CASSPDSGSSYNEQFF.